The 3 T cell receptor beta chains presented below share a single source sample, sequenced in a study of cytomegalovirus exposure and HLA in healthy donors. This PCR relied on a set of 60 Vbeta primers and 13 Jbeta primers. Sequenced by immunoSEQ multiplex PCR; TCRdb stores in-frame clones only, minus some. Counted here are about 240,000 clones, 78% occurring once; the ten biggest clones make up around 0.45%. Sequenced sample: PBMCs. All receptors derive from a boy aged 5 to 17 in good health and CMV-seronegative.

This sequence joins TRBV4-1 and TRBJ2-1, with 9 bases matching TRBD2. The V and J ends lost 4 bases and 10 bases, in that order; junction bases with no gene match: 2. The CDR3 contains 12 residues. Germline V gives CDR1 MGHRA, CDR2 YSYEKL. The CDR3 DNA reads TGCGCCAGCAGCCGACTAGCGGAAGAGCAGTTCTTC. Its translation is CASSRLAEEQFF.

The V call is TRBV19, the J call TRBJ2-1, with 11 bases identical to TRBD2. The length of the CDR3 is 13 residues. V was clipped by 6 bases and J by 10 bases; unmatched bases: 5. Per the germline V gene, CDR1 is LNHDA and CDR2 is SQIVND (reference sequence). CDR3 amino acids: CASSPLAGGEQFF. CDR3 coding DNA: TGTGCCAGTAGCCCTCTAGCGGGAGGAGAGCAGTTCTTC.

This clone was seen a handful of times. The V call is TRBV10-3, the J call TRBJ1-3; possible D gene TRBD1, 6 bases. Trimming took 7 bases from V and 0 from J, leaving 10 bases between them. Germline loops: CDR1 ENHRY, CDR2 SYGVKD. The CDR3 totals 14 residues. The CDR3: CAITRTVSGNTIYF. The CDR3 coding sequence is TGTGCCATCACTCGGACAGTCTCTGGAAACACCATATATTTT.